This T cell receptor (beta chain) was recorded in a study of T cells in Graves' hyperthyroidism and ophthalmopathy. From germline, CDR1 is SGHNT and CDR2 YYREEE (reference sequence). Between the trimmed V and J ends, which lost 5 bases and 6 bases, there was a span of 12 bases. The CDR3 covers 12 residues. General study points: Researchers found most expanded thyroid clonotypes above 0.001 in blood as well.

TCR beta CDR3 region amplification was performed from RNA transcripts. The HTBI primer set served for first-round RT-PCR of the TCR CDR3. TCRdb re-called the multiplex PCR reads with MiXCR, one entry per CDR3 protein. The sample consists of 750,000 to 900,000 distinct CDR3 sequences, roughly 40% of them appearing once. On this clonotype itself: Its antigen is not known.

The hyperthyroidism patients had all been newly diagnosed, and their disease duration was under 2 months. Their ages ranged from 18 to 65 years. Material: blood. V and J are TRBV5-4 and TRBJ2-7; D might be TRBD1 (6 bases). This clonotype was obtained from a man in his late teens or twenties with Graves' hyperthyroidism. As DNA, the CDR3 is TGTGCCAGCAGATCCGGGACATCCGAGCAGTACTTC. Residues: CASRSGTSEQYF.